This record looks at one TCR beta chain sequence and its context. Its antigen is not identified. This specimen comes from a study of tissue T cells after allogeneic stem cell transplantation. All graft-versus-host disease patients had gastrointestinal involvement and received several lines of directed therapy. Findings and caveats of the study: Blood and spleen captured only part of the tissue TCR repertoire.

The assay was immunoSEQ multiplex PCR, and TCRdb's table has in-frame clones only and misses some. The data hold hundreds of clones, with around 66% observed a single time. The sample in question was stomach tissue, obtained at autopsy. This TCR came from a female patient aged 35 to 69 with steroid-refractory graft-versus-host disease after an allogeneic stem cell transplant. A subset of T cells may come from the graft donor.

CDR3 DNA sequence: TGTGCCAGCGCACAGGGGGACAGGAATTCACCCCTCCACTTT. Translated: CASAQGDRNSPLHF. The J gene is TRBJ1-6, the V gene TRBV6-5; 8 positions agree with TRBD1. V trimming: 8 bases; J trimming: 7 bases; junction bases outside the gene matches: 7. The CDR3 consists of 14 residues. Germline CDR1 is MNHEY and CDR2 is SVGAGI.